The 18 T cell receptor beta chains given below trace back to one sample, sequenced in a study of blood T cells in healthy people across ages. Primers used in a second PCR of roughly 6 to 12 cycles were a sample-barcoded 5' primer and a J-beta primer mix. In TCRdb, the 5' RACE reads were re-called with MiXCR into one record per CDR3 protein. The table shows about 580,000 distinct CDR3 sequences, with around half occurring only once. Sequences were obtained from blood. These receptor sequences come from a man at least 80 years old in good health.

The count of this clonotype is one. A much larger clonotype is one base distant, so this may be a read error. The genes are TRBV5-5 and TRBJ2-6; D is possibly TRBD1 (6 bases). Deletions cut 0 bases from V and 5 bases from J, with 12 bases between. CDR1 and CDR2 from the germline V gene are SGHKS and YYEKEE (reference sequence). This CDR3 has 16 residues. In DNA form, the CDR3 reads TGTGCCAGCAGCTTGGAGGCCCGGGACAGGGCCAACGTCCTGACTTTC. Translating it yields CASSLEARDRANVLTF.

The J gene is TRBJ2-7, the V gene TRBV5-1, with a possible D match to TRBD1 (7 bases). Germline V gene data show CDR1 as SGHRS and CDR2 as YFSETQ. The length of the CDR3 is 15 residues. V lost 3 bases to trimming and J lost 5 bases, with 18 bases between them. The DNA for the CDR3 is TGCGCCAGCAGCTATCGACAGGGAGGTTCCGACGAGCAGTACTTC. This codes for CASSYRQGGSDEQYF.

This clonotype was detected only a few times. The chain joins TRBV20-1 to TRBJ1-4, with 11 bases fitting TRBD1. Trimming at V came to 6 bases and at J to 8 bases, leaving 5 bases not matched to a gene. Germline V gene data show CDR1 as DFQATT and CDR2 as SNEGSKA (reference sequence). This CDR3 comprises 13 residues. CDR3 coding DNA: TGCAGTGCCCCCGGGACAGGGGGAGAAAAACTGTTTTTT. Protein sequence: CSAPGTGGEKLFF.

This clonotype was recorded a few times. The rearrangement uses TRBV2 and TRBJ2-7, with a tentative D call TRBD1 (5 bases). The CDR3 is 11 amino acids. Germline CDR1 SNHLY, CDR2 FYNNEI. Trimming removed 4 bases from V and 6 bases from J, with 7 bases in between. The CDR3: CASSGGAEQYF. CDR3 coding DNA: TGTGCCAGCAGTGGTGGGGCCGAGCAGTACTTC. The full variable domain, in which reference TRBV2 and TRBJ2-7 provide the parts outside the CDR3, is EPEVTQTPSHQVTQMGQEVILRCVPISNHLYFYWYRQILGQKVEFLVSFYNNEISEKSEIFDDQFSVERPDGSNFTLKIRSTKLEDSAMYFCASSGGAEQYFGPGTRLTVT.

This clonotype was detected only a few times. The genes are TRBV14 and TRBJ2-4; TRBD2 is a possible D gene (5 bases). Germline V gene sequence: CDR1 SGHDN, CDR2 FVKESK. Trimming took off 4 bases at V and 9 bases at J, with 10 bases between the two ends. This CDR3 comprises 12 residues. The CDR3 DNA reads TGTGCCAGCAGCCCTTCGGGGATCATTCAGTACTTC. Its translation: CASSPSGIIQYF.

The chain uses TRBV20-1 and TRBJ1-2; 7 bases map to TRBD1. V lost 4 bases to trimming and J lost 6 bases; unmatched junction nucleotides: 11. Germline V gene lookup returns CDR1 DFQATT and CDR2 SNEGSKA (reference sequence). CDR3 size: 14 residues. The CDR3 sequence: CSATQQGKGNGYTF. DNA of the CDR3: TGCAGTGCTACCCAACAGGGGAAGGGGAATGGCTACACCTTC.

This clonotype was detected only a few times. The gene calls are TRBV20-1 and TRBJ2-5, with 8 bases aligning to TRBD2. The J segment lost 2 bases and the V segment lost 0 bases, leaving 5 bases of the junction unmatched. The germline V gene encodes CDR1 DFQATT and CDR2 SNEGSKA (reference sequence). The CDR3 has 15 residues. The CDR3 region has the DNA TGCAGTGCTAGAGATTGGGCTAGCGGGCAAGAGACCCAGTACTTC. This translates into CSARDWASGQETQYF.

Comments on this clonotype: A read error may account for a junction end that differs from germline. V usage is TRBV20-1 and J usage is TRBJ2-4; D perhaps matches TRBD2 (7 bases). CDR3 length: 18 amino acids. Germline V gives CDR1 DFQATT, CDR2 SNEGSKA (reference sequence). CDR3 DNA sequence: TGCAGTGCTAGAGACCAATCAGGGGCCAGCGGGGCCAGAAACATTCAGTACTTC. It translates to CSARDQSGASGARNIQYF.

In its sample, this clonotype was seen a few times. V gene TRBV29-1 combines with J gene TRBJ2-3; 11 bases are a match to TRBD2. CDR1 is SQVTM, CDR2 ANQGSEA, per germline. J gave up 0 bases and V 7 bases, and 6 bases lay outside the gene matches. The CDR3 is 15 residues long. The CDR3 DNA is TGCAGCGCCATCGGACTAGCGGGCAGCACAGATACGCAGTATTTT. Its protein product is CSAIGLAGSTDTQYF.

This rearrangement joins TRBV5-1 to TRBJ2-3; a possible D gene is TRBD2 (6 bases). The CDR3 covers 16 residues. V lost 1 base and J 1 base, leaving 13 bases between the germline ends. The germline CDR1 and CDR2 sequences are SGHRS and YFSETQ. In DNA, the CDR3 is TGCGCCAGCAGCTTGTACGGGGGTCGTGGCACAGATACGCAGTATTTT. Residues: CASSLYGGRGTDTQYF.

This clonotype was counted a single time. J is TRBJ1-2 and V is TRBV10-2; D is uncertain. Looked up from germline, CDR1 is WSHSY and CDR2 is SAAADI. Trimming shortened V by 8 bases and J by 2 bases, and 18 bases separated the two germline ends. There are 15 residues in the CDR3. For the CDR3, the DNA is TGCGCCAGCGCGGACCCAGCACCCTCCAACTATGGCTACACCTTC. Amino acids: CASADPAPSNYGYTF.

The chain links TRBV20-1 to TRBJ2-7; maybe TRBD1 (5 bases). The V end was cut by 5 bases, the J end by 3 bases, with 14 bases between. The CDR3 is made up of 13 amino acids. The germline V gene encodes CDR1 DFQATT and CDR2 SNEGSKA (reference sequence). The CDR3 sequence is CSAVIQEIYEQYF. DNA for the CDR3: TGCAGTGCTGTAATACAGGAGATCTACGAGCAGTACTTC.

There are many counts of this clonotype. This chain links TRBV28 with TRBJ2-7, with TRBD2 identical over 9 bases. Trimming removed 2 bases from V and 4 bases from J; junction bases left unmatched: 3. CDR3 size: 14 residues. In germline, CDR1 is MDHEN, CDR2 SYDVKM. The CDR3 is CASSLAGGPYEQYF. CDR3 DNA: TGTGCCAGCAGTTTAGCGGGGGGGCCGTACGAGCAGTACTTC.

This clonotype was detected a few times. The J gene is TRBJ2-1, the V gene TRBV2; TRBD2 matches at 8 bases. The CDR3 contains 13 residues. Germline-derived CDR1 and CDR2 are SNHLY and FYNNEI. V was clipped by 6 bases and J by 7 bases; unmatched bases: 5. The CDR3 nucleotides read TGTGCCAGCAGAAGGACTAGCAGGAATGAGCAGTTCTTC. Amino acid sequence: CASRRTSRNEQFF. Combining the CDR3 with reference TRBV2 and TRBJ2-1 gives the whole variable domain EPEVTQTPSHQVTQMGQEVILRCVPISNHLYFYWYRQILGQKVEFLVSFYNNEISEKSEIFDDQFSVERPDGSNFTLKIRSTKLEDSAMYFCASRRTSRNEQFFGPGTRLTVL.

As to this clonotype: This may come from a read error, since a much larger clone is one base off. The V gene is TRBV6-6, the J gene TRBJ2-5; D uncertain. The assigned J gene may be wrong: the sequence end matches TRBJ2-7 better. The CDR3 has 11 residues. The germline CDR1 and CDR2 sequences are MNHNY and SVGAGI (reference sequence). This chain's CDR3 is CASSIKHEQYF. The CDR3 DNA follows: TGTGCCAGCAGTATCAAGCACGAGCAGTACTTC.

The chain recombines TRBV5-1 with TRBJ1-1; D is undetermined. CDR1 is SGHRS and CDR2 is YFSETQ in the germline V gene. Deletions cut 4 bases from V and 2 bases from J, with 12 bases between. The CDR3 totals 14 residues. As DNA, the CDR3 is TGCGCCAGCAGCAACCGGGAGATAAACACTGAAGCTTTCTTT. This gives the protein CASSNREINTEAFF.

The chain employs TRBV5-1 and TRBJ2-1; TRBD2 matches 13 bases. The germline gives CDR1 SGHRS, CDR2 YFSETQ. V lost 3 bases to trimming and J lost 8 bases; unmatched junction nucleotides: 11. The CDR3 length is 17 residues. CDR3 sequence reads: CASSSRPTSGRSYEQFF. The CDR3 DNA follows: TGCGCCAGCAGCTCCCGACCGACTAGCGGGAGGTCTTATGAGCAGTTCTTC.

This rearrangement joins TRBV3-1 to TRBJ2-3; 7 nucleotides agree with TRBD1. In germline, CDR1 is LGHDT, CDR2 YNNKEL (reference sequence). The CDR3 consists of 15 residues. V lost 4 bases to trimming and J lost 2 bases; unmatched junction nucleotides: 6. CDR3 residues: CASSPGQVATDTQYF. The CDR3, as DNA: TGTGCCAGCAGCCCTGGACAGGTCGCCACAGATACGCAGTATTTT.